The clone carrying this T cell receptor beta chain was picked up a small number of times. Its antigen is unidentified. This record comes from a study of T cells in Graves' hyperthyroidism and ophthalmopathy. Study-wide findings and caveats: The blood repertoire included most of the expanded thyroid clonotypes above 0.001.

Amplified regions were TCR beta CDR3 sequences from RNA transcripts. During a first-round RT-PCR of the TCR CDR3, the HTBI primer set was used. TCRdb recomputed calls from the multiplex PCR reads with MiXCR, one row per CDR3 protein. This sample has about 300,000 distinct CDR3 sequences; approximately 13% occur once, and the top ten carry around 8%. Germline CDR1 MNHEY, CDR2 SVGAGI. J lost 2 bases, V lost 4 bases, and 5 bases had no gene match. This CDR3 spans 15 amino acids. Patients were aged 18 to 65, had disease duration under 2 months, and had newly diagnosed hyperthyroidism. For the diagnoses, clinical symptoms, serum thyroxine and TRAb, thyroid ultrasound and orbital computed tomography were used.

Sequencing was performed on blood. The chain joins TRBV6-5 to TRBJ1-3; TRBD1 matches 7 bases. The receptor was isolated from a woman aged 35 to 49 with Graves' hyperthyroidism. The CDR3 region is CASSLQGMAGNTIYF. The CDR3 coding sequence is TGTGCCAGCAGTTTACAGGGGATGGCTGGAAACACCATATATTTT.